The 26 T cell receptor beta chains presented below share a single source sample, sequenced in a study of post-analysis software for immune sequencing data. The TCR beta cDNA libraries contained unique molecular identifiers. Each CDR3 protein gets one entry after TCRdb re-called the PCR reads with MiXCR. The data show some 260,000 distinct CDR3 sequences, with just over 35% seen just once and 4% to 6% held by the top ten. These TCRs are of unknown antigen specificity. Findings and limits, study-wide: In patients, TRBV5-6, TRBV5-1 and TRBV20-1 belonged to five TRBV segments found more frequently than in controls.

Material for sequencing was blood. All receptors derive from a girl aged 10-17 years with multiple sclerosis.

The J gene is TRBJ1-2, the V gene TRBV10-2; a weak D match, TRBD1 (5 bases). Germline V gene data show CDR1 as WSHSY and CDR2 as SAAADI. The V end lost 0 bases, the J end lost 4 bases, and 12 bases lay between the germline ends. The CDR3 is 15 amino acids. The CDR3 DNA reads TGCGCCAGCAGTGAGTCAATTGTACAGGTCTATGGCTACACCTTC. Translating gives CASSESIVQVYGYTF.

This clonotype was counted at least ten times. The chain joins TRBV10-3 to TRBJ2-1, with 7 bases lining up with TRBD2. Germline assignment: CDR1 ENHRY and CDR2 SYGVKD. The trim removed 0 bases at V and 5 bases at J, leaving 10 bases unmatched. This CDR3 has 17 residues. The CDR3 sequence: CAISESRGNAGDNEQFF. Written as DNA, the CDR3 is TGTGCCATCAGTGAGTCGAGAGGGAACGCGGGGGACAATGAGCAGTTCTTC.

There are many counts of this clonotype. This sequence joins TRBV7-9 and TRBJ2-1; 7 bases map to TRBD2. The V gene's germline CDR1 is SEHNR and CDR2 FQNEAQ (reference sequence). Trimming took 3 bases from V and 9 from J; bases not matched to a gene: 8. The CDR3 runs 14 residues. CDR3 nucleotides: TGTGCCAGCAGCTTTGGCGGGAGCATCACTGAGCAGTTCTTC. It is translated as CASSFGGSITEQFF.

This sequence joins TRBV20-1 and TRBJ2-7; 8 bases are a match to TRBD2. The CDR3 totals 14 residues. After removal of 5 bases from V and 4 bases from J, the junction contained 10 bases not matched to a gene. Germline V lookup: CDR1 DFQATT, CDR2 SNEGSKA (reference sequence). CDR3 residues: CSAYPGTSFYEQYF. CDR3 sequence (DNA): TGCAGTGCTTATCCCGGGACTAGTTTTTACGAGCAGTACTTC.

This clonotype was recorded many times. The chain is built from TRBV11-2 and TRBJ2-3, with TRBD2 identical over 9 bases. CDR3 length: 15 amino acids. V was pared by 4 bases and J by 7 bases, with 9 bases of the junction left unmatched. Germline V gene data show CDR1 as SGHAT and CDR2 as FQNNGV. The CDR3 loop reads CASSSSRGGWNTQYF. The CDR3 region has the DNA TGTGCCAGCAGCTCCTCGCGGGGGGGGTGGAATACGCAGTATTTT.

This clonotype turned up a few times. Just one base apart from a much larger clone, this may be a read error. J is TRBJ2-5 and V is TRBV4-1, with D possibly matching TRBD2 (6 bases). The ends were cut back, 0 bases at V and 11 bases at J, with 19 bases in the middle. CDR1 is MGHRA, CDR2 YSYEKL, per germline. This CDR3 region has 15 residues. CDR3 loop: CASSQETSSYNEQYF. CDR3 DNA sequence: TGCGCCAGCAGCCAAGAGACTAGTTCCTACAATGAGCAGTACTTC.

About this clonotype: Since a much larger clone is just one base distant, this may be a read error. The chain has TRBV29-1 and TRBJ2-1, with 8 bases identical to TRBD2. With V trimmed by 4 bases and J by 10 bases, 12 bases remained unmatched. This CDR3 comprises 14 residues. Per germline, CDR1 SQVTM and CDR2 ANQGSEA. The CDR3 DNA is TGCAGCGTTGTACCACTAGCGGCCTGGGGGGAGCAGTTCTTC. Translation: CSVVPLAAWGEQFF.

Comments on this clonotype: Just one base apart from a much larger clone, this may be a read error. The gene calls are TRBV12-3 or TRBV12-4 and TRBJ2-1; D is perhaps TRBD2 (5 bases). This CDR3 spans 15 amino acids. The V and J ends lost 6 bases and 13 bases respectively, with 25 bases between them. The DNA of the CDR3 is TGTGCCAGCAGCCCGGTAAGGGCGGACGGGGAGACCCAGTTCTTC. The encoded protein is CASSPVRADGETQFF.

This chain uses TRBV12-3 or TRBV12-4 with TRBJ2-5; the match to TRBD1 covers 9 bases. The CDR3 covers 11 residues. V shed 5 bases and J 12 bases; nucleotides not matched to a gene: 4. This CDR3 reads CASSPGQGKYF. The DNA of the CDR3 is TGTGCCAGCAGTCCCGGACAGGGGAAGTACTTC.

This clonotype has a count of ten or more. The genes are TRBV7-8 and TRBJ2-1; TRBD2 matches at 12 bases. The CDR3 spans 17 residues. V trimming: 5 bases; J trimming: 5 bases; junction bases outside the gene matches: 10. Germline V CDR1 and CDR2: SGHVS, FQNEAQ. CDR3 nucleotide sequence: TGTGCCAGCAGCCGGAGACTAGCGGGAGCCATGGACAATGAGCAGTTCTTC. The encoded protein is CASSRRLAGAMDNEQFF.

There are many counts of this clonotype. This chain connects TRBV7-2 to TRBJ1-5; 10 bases are a match to TRBD1. V was clipped by 5 bases and J by 7 bases; unmatched bases: 5. The CDR3 extends over 14 amino acids. Per germline, CDR1 SGHTA and CDR2 FQGNSA. CDR3 region: CASSPTGGEQPQHF. CDR3 DNA sequence: TGTGCCAGCAGCCCGACAGGGGGCGAGCAGCCCCAGCATTTT.

This clonotype has a count of ten or more. The chain couples TRBV20-1 to TRBJ1-2; maybe TRBD1 (5 bases). V was clipped by 6 bases and J by 8 bases, with 16 bases between them. CDR3 length: 12 amino acids. CDR1 and CDR2 from the germline V gene are DFQATT and SNEGSKA (reference sequence). The CDR3 is CSAPTGPRGYTF. The DNA of the CDR3 is TGCAGTGCCCCCACGGGACCAAGGGGCTACACCTTC.

This clonotype showed up just a few times. The V and J genes are TRBV12-3 or TRBV12-4 and TRBJ2-1; 14 nucleotides agree with TRBD2. Trimming cost V 5 bases and J 5 bases; bases outside gene matches: 5. The CDR3 contains 16 residues. In DNA, the CDR3 is TGTGCCAGCAGTCGGACTAGCGGGGGGAATCACAATGAGCAGTTCTTC. Translated, it gives CASSRTSGGNHNEQFF.

The chain recombines TRBV29-1 with TRBJ2-1; D is perhaps TRBD2 (5 bases). V gave up 6 bases and J gave up 7 bases, with 16 bases separating them. CDR1 SQVTM and CDR2 ANQGSEA come from the germline V gene. The length of the CDR3 is 13 residues. CDR3 sequence: CSVRTPPGNEQFF. For the CDR3, the DNA is TGCAGCGTCCGGACCCCCCCGGGGAATGAGCAGTTCTTC.

Many counts were recorded for this clonotype. The V and J genes are TRBV5-1 and TRBJ2-3; possibly TRBD2 for D (5 bases). This CDR3 comprises 15 residues. Germline values: CDR1 SGHRS, CDR2 YFSETQ. The germline V and J ends were trimmed by 0 bases and 0 bases, with 8 bases remaining between them. The CDR3 coding sequence is TGCGCCAGCAGCTTGGATGGGAGCAGCACAGATACGCAGTATTTT. It codes for CASSLDGSSTDTQYF.

This chain joins TRBV5-1 and TRBJ1-1; D is unclear. There are 19 residues in the CDR3. V lost 4 bases to trimming and J lost 0 bases, with 25 bases between them. The germline V gene has CDR1 SGHRS and CDR2 YFSETQ. The CDR3 is CASSLGTATGNPMNTEAFF. CDR3 DNA sequence: TGCGCCAGCAGCCTGGGAACGGCCACCGGAAACCCCATGAACACTGAAGCTTTCTTT.

Worth noting for this clonotype: A clone one base away is much larger, so this may be a read error. This chain connects TRBV29-1 to TRBJ2-7; D tentatively fits TRBD1 or TRBD2 (7 bases each). V dropped 4 bases and J dropped 7 bases, with 32 bases sitting between them. Germline CDR1 SQVTM, CDR2 ANQGSEA. The length of the CDR3 is 18 residues. CDR3 protein: CSVVGGGARGLSYNEQYF. The CDR3, as DNA: TGCAGCGTTGTGGGAGGGGGCGCAAGGGGCCTCTCCTACAATGAGCAGTACTTC.

This clonotype was picked up a small number of times. The chain couples TRBV13 to TRBJ1-5, with 7 bases lining up with TRBD1. Trimming took 4 bases from V and 6 from J; bases not matched to a gene: 0. Germline CDR1 and CDR2: PRHDT and FYEKMQ (reference sequence). The CDR3 is made up of 12 amino acids. CDR3 nucleotide sequence: TGTGCCAGCAGCTACAGGGGTCAGCCCCAGCATTTT. It translates to CASSYRGQPQHF.

This chain joins TRBV5-6 and TRBJ2-1; TRBD2 agrees at 7 bases. V shed 3 bases and J 1 base; nucleotides not matched to a gene: 10. Germline V gene sequence: CDR1 SGHDT, CDR2 YYEEEE. This CDR3 region has 17 residues. CDR3: CASSWAGGGSSYNEQFF. DNA of the CDR3: TGTGCCAGCAGCTGGGCGGGCGGCGGGAGTTCCTACAATGAGCAGTTCTTC.

This sequence joins TRBV11-2 and TRBJ1-6; possibly TRBD1 for D (6 bases). The ends were cut back, 8 bases at V and 8 bases at J, with 13 bases in the middle. Germline CDR1 SGHAT, CDR2 FQNNGV. The CDR3 is 13 residues long. CDR3 region: CASGSHRDSPLHF. The CDR3 region has the DNA TGTGCCAGCGGGAGTCACAGGGATTCACCCCTCCACTTT.

Many counts were recorded for this clonotype. A much bigger clone sits one base away, suggesting this may be a read error. The chain combines TRBV5-1 with TRBJ2-5; unclear D gene. V dropped 0 bases and J dropped 5 bases, with 2 bases sitting between them. CDR1 and CDR2 (germline): SGHRS, YFSETQ. The CDR3 is made up of 11 amino acids. CDR3 bases: TGCGCCAGCAGCTTGGATGAGACCCAGTACTTC. Translated, it gives CASSLDETQYF.

This clonotype came up a few times. A read error may be the cause here, since a much bigger clone is one base away. The V gene is TRBV3-1, the J gene TRBJ2-7; 12 nucleotides align to TRBD2. After removal of 0 bases from V and 7 bases from J, the junction contained 16 bases not matched to a gene. The CDR3 is 19 amino acids. Germline CDR1 and CDR2: LGHDT and YNNKEL (reference sequence). CDR3 nucleotides: TGTGCCAGCAGCCAAGATAGACTAGCGGGGGCCTCGGCCTACAATGAGCAGTACTTC. Protein product: CASSQDRLAGASAYNEQYF.

In its sample, this clonotype was seen many times. The genes are TRBV27 and TRBJ2-1; 10 nucleotides line up with TRBD2. CDR1 is MNHEY and CDR2 is SMNVEV in the germline V gene (reference sequence). With 4 bases clipped from V and 7 bases from J, the junction kept 10 bases outside the gene matches. This CDR3 region has 16 residues. CDR3: CASSSRTSGGRNEQFF. The CDR3 bases are TGTGCCAGCAGTTCTCGGACTAGCGGAGGAAGGAATGAGCAGTTCTTC.

This clonotype was seen at least ten times. The gene calls are TRBV2 and TRBJ1-2; 9 nucleotides match TRBD1. V shed 8 bases and J 8 bases; nucleotides not matched to a gene: 12. CDR1 is SNHLY and CDR2 is FYNNEI in the germline V gene. CDR3 length equals 14 residues. The CDR3 spells CASESRDRVLGYTF. The DNA of the CDR3 is TGTGCCAGCGAGAGCCGGGACAGGGTGCTAGGCTACACCTTC.

On this clonotype itself: Compared with germline, one end of the junction differs, possibly owing to a read error. The chain recombines TRBV19 with TRBJ1-5; unclear D gene. The CDR3 totals 17 residues. Germline V lookup: CDR1 LNHDA, CDR2 SQIVND (reference sequence). As DNA, the CDR3 is TGTGCCAGTAGTATAGATCGATCGGGTTATAGCGATCAGCCCCAGCATTTT. Amino acid sequence: CASSIDRSGYSDQPQHF.

The chain couples TRBV20-1 to TRBJ2-5; 8 nucleotides agree with TRBD2. Looked up from germline, CDR1 is DFQATT and CDR2 is SNEGSKA (reference sequence). CDR3 length equals 15 residues. J was trimmed by 0 bases and V by 0 bases; bases with no gene match: 3. The CDR3 protein is CSARDLAGYQETQYF. CDR3 sequence (DNA): TGCAGTGCTAGAGATCTAGCGGGCTACCAAGAGACCCAGTACTTC.